The 12 T cell receptor beta chains given below trace back to one sample, sequenced in a study of blood T cell repertoires in COVID-19. The data were produced by immunoSEQ multiplex PCR, yet TCRdb's version contains in-frame clones alone and is incomplete. The sample includes 110,000 to 150,000 clones, around 81% of them seen just once. The sequenced sample was peripheral blood. All receptors derive from a human donor in a cohort sampled during active COVID-19.

The J gene is TRBJ2-2, the V gene TRBV19, with D maybe TRBD2 (5 bases). Trimming took off 10 bases at V and 0 bases at J, with 12 bases between the two ends. The germline CDR1 and CDR2 sequences are LNHDA and SQIVND (reference sequence). The CDR3 is 14 amino acids. The CDR3 nucleotides read TGTGCCACCACTAGAAGCGCGAACACCGGGGAGCTGTTTTTT. It translates to CATTRSANTGELFF.

This chain connects TRBV21-1 to TRBJ2-7; the table calls TRBD2, which could not be checked here. TRBV21-1 is designated a pseudogene. The CDR3 totals 12 residues. This chain's CDR3 is CASSKAAKRQYF. The CDR3 DNA sequence: TGTGCCAGCAGCAAAGCAGCGAAGAGGCAGTACTTC.

In this sample, this clone turned up a few times. The V call is TRBV5-1, the J call TRBJ1-6; TRBD1 agrees at 9 bases. Per the germline V gene, CDR1 is SGHRS and CDR2 is YFSETQ. V shed 6 bases and J 10 bases; nucleotides not matched to a gene: 11. The CDR3 has 15 amino acids. CDR3 protein: CASKTWTGVESPLHF. As DNA, the CDR3 is TGCGCCAGCAAAACTTGGACAGGGGTGGAATCACCCCTCCACTTT.

This chain uses TRBV24-1 with TRBJ2-7; 9 bases align to TRBD1. J was trimmed by 4 bases and V by 2 bases; bases with no gene match: 5. Germline V gene data show CDR1 as KGHDR and CDR2 as SFDVKD. CDR3 length: 15 residues. The CDR3 DNA reads TGTGCCACCAGTGATTCCGGGACAGGGAGATACGAGCAGTACTTC. Translating it yields CATSDSGTGRYEQYF.

The CDR3 spells CASSERPGSTSYNEQFF. The CDR3, as DNA: TGCGCCAGCAGTGAGCGGCCCGGGTCCACCTCCTACAATGAGCAGTTCTTC. The V gene is TRBV10-2, the J gene TRBJ2-1; D ambiguous. Per germline, CDR1 WSHSY and CDR2 SAAADI. V lost 2 bases to trimming and J lost 0 bases, with 14 bases between them. The CDR3 covers 17 residues.

The chain links TRBV6-2 or TRBV6-3 to TRBJ1-1; possible D gene TRBD1, 5 bases. V was pared by 4 bases and J by 10 bases, with 13 bases between. Germline V gene lookup returns CDR1 MNHEY and CDR2 SVGEGT. The CDR3 is 12 residues long. Written as DNA, the CDR3 is TGTGCCAGCAGTTTTAACACAGGACGAGCTTTCTTT. Translated: CASSFNTGRAFF.

The chain employs TRBV6-5 and TRBJ2-7, with TRBD1 matching 9 bases. This CDR3 comprises 15 residues. Unmatched junction bases numbered 8, after V lost 6 bases and J lost 2 bases. The V gene's germline CDR1 is MNHEY and CDR2 SVGAGI. CDR3 in amino acids: CASRPPRTGAYEQYF. The CDR3 DNA sequence: TGTGCCAGCAGACCACCAAGGACAGGGGCCTACGAGCAGTACTTC.

The chain joins TRBV19 to TRBJ2-3; D remains ambiguous. The CDR3 length is 16 residues. Trimming stripped 3 bases from V and 4 bases from J, with 17 bases between. Germline assignment: CDR1 LNHDA and CDR2 SQIVND (reference sequence). CDR3 DNA: TGTGCCAGTAGTATTTGGTTCGACTCCACCCCAGATACGCAGTATTTT. Protein product: CASSIWFDSTPDTQYF.

This clone has only one observation. This rearrangement joins TRBV28 to TRBJ2-1; D is perhaps TRBD2 (5 bases). This CDR3 has 13 amino acids. Germline V lookup: CDR1 MDHEN, CDR2 SYDVKM. V was shortened by 3 bases and J by 15 bases, with 18 bases between the two germline ends. The CDR3 sequence: CASSFGGVGSMFF. CDR3 nucleotides: TGTGCCAGCAGTTTTGGTGGTGTGGGGAGCATGTTCTTC.

A few counts support this clone. This rearrangement joins TRBV19 to TRBJ2-7, with 11 bases matching TRBD2. The CDR3 covers 16 residues. The junction had 7 bases not matched to a gene; V was cut back by 4 bases and J by 2 bases. The germline CDR1 and CDR2 sequences are LNHDA and SQIVND (reference sequence). CDR3 protein: CASSNQGTSGPYEQYF. DNA for the CDR3: TGTGCCAGTAGTAATCAAGGGACTAGCGGACCCTACGAGCAGTACTTC.

Here the CDR3 reads CAISEVKTSTDTQYF. CDR3 in DNA: TGTGCCATCAGTGAGGTCAAAACTAGCACAGATACGCAGTATTTT. This chain connects TRBV10-3 to TRBJ2-3, with unresolved D. Trimming shortened V by 2 bases and J by 0 bases, and 9 bases separated the two germline ends. Germline V gene sequence: CDR1 ENHRY, CDR2 SYGVKD. The CDR3 runs 15 residues.

The chain joins TRBV27 to TRBJ2-7, with D possibly matching TRBD1 (6 bases). Deletions cut 4 bases from V and 1 base from J, with 17 bases between. CDR3 length: 16 amino acids. Germline lookup yields CDR1 MNHEY and CDR2 SMNVEV (reference sequence). The CDR3: CASSSLTGLRSYEQYF. CDR3 nucleotides: TGTGCCAGCAGTTCCTTGACAGGCCTCCGTTCCTACGAGCAGTACTTC.